These T cell receptor beta chains were read from a single sample in a study of blood T cells in healthy people across ages. In TCRdb, the 5' RACE reads were re-called with MiXCR into one record per CDR3 protein. The sample yields 650,000 to 1,000,000 distinct CDR3 sequences, 46% seen once. Specimen: blood. These receptors originate from a man of 80 years or more in good health. The conserved cysteine and the conserved F or W are not part of the CDR3 here.

v_call	j_call	cdr3_aa
TRBV12-3/TRBV12-4	TRBJ2-1	ASSPTWGNEQF
TRBV6-2/TRBV6-3	TRBJ2-5	ASSYPRGTLQETQY
TRBV6-5	TRBJ2-7	ASTGAGWSYNGQY
TRBV6-4	TRBJ2-5	ASSDSSPQETQY
TRBV12-3/TRBV12-4	TRBJ2-7	ASSPRLAPYEQY
TRBV11-2	TRBJ2-3	ASSLFGVSTDTQY
TRBV29-1	TRBJ2-5	SVEAVEGRGIQETQY
TRBV7-9	TRBJ2-7	ASSRVVEQY
TRBV4-1	TRBJ2-1	ASSQRLAANPDEQF
TRBV4-1	TRBJ2-2	ASSQEGERTGELF
TRBV20-1	.	SAREEGEINEQY
TRBV29-1	TRBJ2-1	SVLGTGTYNEQF
TRBV7-2	TRBJ1-2	ASSLRPDGFYGYT
TRBV29-1	TRBJ2-1	SVAVAGGNEQF
TRBV20-1	TRBJ2-3	SARDLATSSVDTQY
TRBV5-1	TRBJ1-1	ASSYQTGTENTEAF
TRBV5-1	TRBJ2-2	ASSPGTGPTGELF
TRBV29-1	TRBJ2-3	SGYGTRLTDTQY
TRBV6-6	TRBJ1-5	ASREGNNQPQH
TRBV7-9	TRBJ1-1	ASSDRGTIMNTEAF
TRBV5-1	TRBJ2-7	ASKRNTQNEYEQY
TRBV28	TRBJ1-2	ASSASSANYGYT
TRBV7-3	TRBJ2-1	ASSVRRYNEQF
TRBV28	TRBJ2-4	AVTFGTGGNIQY
TRBV12-3/TRBV12-4	TRBJ2-3	ASSRLAGNTDTQY
TRBV20-1	TRBJ2-5	SARDHYAVSGTGDSETQY
TRBV29-1	TRBJ2-7	SGDARAGSSYEQY
TRBV4-3	TRBJ2-7	APERESSYEQY
TRBV5-1	TRBJ2-3	ASSLDRTSTDTQY
TRBV9	TRBJ2-3	ASSPQHSKGSDTQY
TRBV7-2	TRBJ2-3	ASSVPATDTQY
TRBV29-1	TRBJ1-4	SVAGGGEEKLF
TRBV6-2/TRBV6-3	TRBJ2-1	ASRTRTIHEQF
TRBV28	TRBJ1-6	ASSLRRTENSPLH
TRBV5-1	TRBJ2-7	ASSYTGDGSYEQY
TRBV6-5	TRBJ1-5	ASSSGQYSNQPQH
TRBV6-6	TRBJ2-5	ASSPTGKETQY
TRBV28	TRBJ2-1	ASSLSLAGGLSYNEQF
TRBV6-2/TRBV6-3	TRBJ2-3	ASRPWGQSTDTQY
TRBV3-1	TRBJ2-7	ASLQAGGARGVQY
TRBV12-3/TRBV12-4	TRBJ2-1	ASSFVEQF
TRBV20-1	TRBJ2-1	SATPGQSYNEQF
TRBV20-1	TRBJ2-1	SARRSSNEQF
TRBV29-1	TRBJ2-5	SVVTNREETQY
TRBV5-5	TRBJ2-7	ASSLGGGQLSYEQY
TRBV5-1	TRBJ2-7	ASSLAGTRVEEQY
TRBV4-3	TRBJ2-6	ASSQDLQSGANVLT
TRBV3-1	TRBJ2-7	ASSNPGEQY
TRBV6-1	TRBJ2-7	ASRGPLSVWEQY